The present T cell receptor beta chain was sequenced within a study of early T cells in non-severe SARS-CoV-2 infection. The overall study: The chains were unpaired, and the sequenced material was bulk RNA from unsorted whole blood. Broader study findings: VDJdb matches were skewed toward anti-spike CD8 T cell responses.

Unique molecular identifiers were attached to individual cDNA molecules. TCRdb processed the 5' RACE reads anew with MiXCR; each CDR3 protein has one entry. The data contain around 56,000 distinct CDR3 sequences, about 8% of them singletons. Germline CDR1 MNHEY, CDR2 SMNVEV (reference sequence). V dropped 5 bases and J dropped 0; count of bases not matched to a gene: 10. CDR3 length equals 17 residues. This clonotype was observed at least ten times. Its antigen is not known. The source is an adult who was a healthcare worker with PCR-confirmed SARS-CoV-2 infection or an uninfected control (not recorded which). The sequences come from whole blood, collected at baseline. The chain employs TRBV27 and TRBJ1-1; TRBD1 matches 9 bases. The CDR3 region is CASSTRTGDGMNTEAFF. CDR3 coding DNA: TGTGCCAGCAGTACAAGGACAGGGGATGGTATGAACACTGAAGCTTTCTTT.